This T cell receptor beta chain was retrieved from a study of beta chain features in type 1 diabetes. Findings and caveats of the study: No resolution was reached here on whether HLA type influences TCRB rearrangement.

Expressed TCRB transcripts were sequenced because the entire RNA isolate underwent reverse transcription. Repertoires were generated with immunoSEQ multiplex PCR, while TCRdb's copy carries only in-frame clones and drops some. The table records under 550,000 clones, 10% to 12% of them present only once. CDR3 length: 17 residues. Germline V CDR1 and CDR2: SQVTM, ANQGSEA. V lost 3 bases and J lost 0, with 18 bases in between. There was one heparinised blood draw per donor, averaging around 100 mL. Markers CD45RO/CCR7/CD25/CD127/CD95/CD27 served to sort CD4+ naive, central memory, regulatory and stem cell-like memory cells. Worth noting for this clone: No antigen is known for it.

The sequence was collected from a woman aged 18-35 years in good health. This chain uses TRBV29-1 with TRBJ2-1; a possible D gene is TRBD1 (5 bases). The specimen sequenced was naive CD4+ T cells from blood. The CDR3 region has the DNA TGCAGCGTTGAGGGCCTGACAGCACTAAGCTCCTACAATGAGCAGTTCTTC. This translates into CSVEGLTALSSYNEQFF.